This T cell receptor beta chain was found in a study of identical twins. Looked up from germline, CDR1 is LNHDA and CDR2 is SQIVND (reference sequence). Deletions cut 4 bases from V and 11 bases from J, with 8 bases between. This CDR3 region has 10 residues. Through template switching, a universal primer site was introduced, and the cDNA contained unique molecular identifiers. TCRdb passed the 5' RACE reads through MiXCR, listing each CDR3 protein once. The table shows 400,000 to 550,000 distinct CDR3 sequences, with about 20% occurring only once. In this sample, this clonotype turned up a few times. The sample was also reused in another study, on T cells expressing NK-cell markers. In that study: From sorted CD3+CD56+NKG2C+, CD3+CD56+NKG2C- and CD3+CD56-NKG2C+ T cells came the TCR beta repertoires. HCMV serostatus: seven of eight sequenced donors positive, one negative. These same clonotypes (in several donors) also led the CD3+CD56-NKG2C+ fraction.

The rearrangement links TRBV19 to TRBJ1-1; a possible D gene is TRBD1 (5 bases). The receptor was derived from a woman under 30 in good health. The sequenced sample was CD4+ T cells sorted from blood. Written as DNA, the CDR3 is TGTGCCAGTAGTACCGGGGCTGCTTTCTTT. This codes for CASSTGAAFF.